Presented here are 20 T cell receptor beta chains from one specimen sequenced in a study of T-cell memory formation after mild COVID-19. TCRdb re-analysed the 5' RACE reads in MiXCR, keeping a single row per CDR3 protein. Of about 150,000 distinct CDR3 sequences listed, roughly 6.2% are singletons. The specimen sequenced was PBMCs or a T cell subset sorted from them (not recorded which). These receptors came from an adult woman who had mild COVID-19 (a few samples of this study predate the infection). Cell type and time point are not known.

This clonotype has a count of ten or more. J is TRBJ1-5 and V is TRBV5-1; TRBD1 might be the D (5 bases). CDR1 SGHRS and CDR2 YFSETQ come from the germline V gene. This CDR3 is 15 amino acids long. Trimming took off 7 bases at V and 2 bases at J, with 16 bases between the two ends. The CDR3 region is CASQRGPTGNQPQHF. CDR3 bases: TGCGCCAGCCAGAGGGGACCGACGGGCAATCAGCCCCAGCATTTT.

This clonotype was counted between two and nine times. CDR3 nucleotide sequence: TGTGCCATCAGTTCCCCCGCCTCGGGGCGGGGGCCCCACACTGAAGCTTTCTTT. Its translation: CAISSPASGRGPHTEAFF. The chain combines TRBV10-3 with TRBJ1-1, with a tentative D call TRBD1 (6 bases). The CDR3 sequence is 18 residues long. The germline V gene encodes CDR1 ENHRY and CDR2 SYGVKD. Trimming pared 5 bases from V and 3 bases from J, leaving 25 bases between.

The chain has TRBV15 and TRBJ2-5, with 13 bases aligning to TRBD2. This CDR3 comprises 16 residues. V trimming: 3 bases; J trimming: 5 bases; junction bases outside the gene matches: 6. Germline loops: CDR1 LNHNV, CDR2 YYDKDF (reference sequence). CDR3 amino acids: CATSSRGLAGRETQYF. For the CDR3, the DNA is TGTGCCACCAGCAGCCGGGGACTAGCGGGGAGGGAGACCCAGTACTTC. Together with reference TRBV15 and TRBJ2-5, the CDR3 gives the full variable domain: DAMVIQNPRYQVTQFGKPVTLSCSQTLNHNVMYWYQQKSSQAPKLLFHYYDKDFNNEADTPDNFQSRRPNTSFCFLDIRSPGLGDTAMYLCATSSRGLAGRETQYFGPGTRLLVL.

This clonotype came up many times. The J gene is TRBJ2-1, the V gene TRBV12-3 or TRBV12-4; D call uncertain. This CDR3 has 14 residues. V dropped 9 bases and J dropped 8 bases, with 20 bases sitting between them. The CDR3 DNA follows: TGTGCCAGTAGTATTAGAGTGGTCTTCGATGAGCAGTTCTTC. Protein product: CASSIRVVFDEQFF.

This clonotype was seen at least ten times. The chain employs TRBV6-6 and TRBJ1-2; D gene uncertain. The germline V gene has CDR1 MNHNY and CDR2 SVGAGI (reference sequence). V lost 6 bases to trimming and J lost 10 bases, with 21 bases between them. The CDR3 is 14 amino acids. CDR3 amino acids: CASSIGPQGLTYTF. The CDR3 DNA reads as TGTGCCAGCAGCATCGGACCACAAGGACTAACCTACACCTTC.

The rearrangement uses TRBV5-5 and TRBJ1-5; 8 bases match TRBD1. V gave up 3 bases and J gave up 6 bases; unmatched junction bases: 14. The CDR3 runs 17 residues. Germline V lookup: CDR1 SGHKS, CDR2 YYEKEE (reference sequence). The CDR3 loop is CASSSTPGQGGSQPQHF. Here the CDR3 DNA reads TGTGCCAGCAGCTCAACCCCCGGACAGGGAGGTAGTCAGCCCCAGCATTTT.

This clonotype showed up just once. Here the CDR3 DNA reads TGTGCCAGCAGCTTGTCCGTGGGAGGATCGACAGATACGCAGTATTTT. Its protein is CASSLSVGGSTDTQYF. J is TRBJ2-3 and V is TRBV7-9, with a weak D call TRBD2 (6 bases). The CDR3 is made up of 16 amino acids. Germline V gives CDR1 SEHNR, CDR2 FQNEAQ (reference sequence). The germline V and J ends were trimmed by 3 bases and 3 bases, with 16 bases remaining between them. The variable domain in full, completed from reference TRBV7-9 and TRBJ2-3, reads DTGVSQNPRHKITKRGQNVTFRCDPISEHNRLYWYRQTLGQGPEFLTYFQNEAQLEKSRLLSDRFSAERPKGSFSTLEIQRTEQGDSAMYLCASSLSVGGSTDTQYFGPGTRLTVL.

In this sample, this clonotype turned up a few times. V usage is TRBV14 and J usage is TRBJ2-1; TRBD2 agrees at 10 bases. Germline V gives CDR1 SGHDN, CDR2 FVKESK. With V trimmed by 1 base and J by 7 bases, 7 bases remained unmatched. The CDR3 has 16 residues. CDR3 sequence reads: CASSQGSSGSHNEQFF. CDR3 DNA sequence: TGTGCCAGCAGCCAAGGTTCTAGCGGGAGCCATAATGAGCAGTTCTTC.

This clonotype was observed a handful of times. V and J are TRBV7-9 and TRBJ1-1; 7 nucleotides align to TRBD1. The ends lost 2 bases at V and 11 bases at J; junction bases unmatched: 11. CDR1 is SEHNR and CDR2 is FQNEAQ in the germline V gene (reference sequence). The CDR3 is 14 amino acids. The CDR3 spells CASSLSLTGDRAFF. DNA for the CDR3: TGTGCCAGCAGCTTATCCCTCACAGGGGATAGGGCTTTCTTT.

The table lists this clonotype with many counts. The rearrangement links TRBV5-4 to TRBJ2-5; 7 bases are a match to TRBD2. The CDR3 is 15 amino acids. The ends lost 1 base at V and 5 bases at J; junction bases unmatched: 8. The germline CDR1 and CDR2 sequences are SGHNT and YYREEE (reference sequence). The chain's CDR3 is CASSLSAGSRETQYF. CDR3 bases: TGTGCCAGCAGCTTGTCAGCGGGGTCGAGGGAGACCCAGTACTTC.

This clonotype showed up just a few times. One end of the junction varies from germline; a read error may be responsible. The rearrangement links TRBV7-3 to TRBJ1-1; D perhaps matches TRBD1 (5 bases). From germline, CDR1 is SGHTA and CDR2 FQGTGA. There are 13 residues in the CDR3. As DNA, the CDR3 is TGTGCCAGCACCTTAACACCCGGGGGTGAAGCTTTCTTT. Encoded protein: CASTLTPGGEAFF. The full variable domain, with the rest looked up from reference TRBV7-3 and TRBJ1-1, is GAGVSQTPSNKVTEKGKYVELRCDPISGHTALYWYRQSLGQGPEFLIYFQGTGAADDSGLPNDRFFAVRPEGSVSTLKIQRTERGDSAVYLCASTLTPGGEAFFGQGTRLTVV.

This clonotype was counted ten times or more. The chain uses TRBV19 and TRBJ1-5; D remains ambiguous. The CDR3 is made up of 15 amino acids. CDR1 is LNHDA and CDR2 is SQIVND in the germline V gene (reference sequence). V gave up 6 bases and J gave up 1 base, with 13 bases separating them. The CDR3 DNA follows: TGTGCCAGTAGCCCCATTGGGATAAGCAATCAGCCCCAGCATTTT. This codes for CASSPIGISNQPQHF.

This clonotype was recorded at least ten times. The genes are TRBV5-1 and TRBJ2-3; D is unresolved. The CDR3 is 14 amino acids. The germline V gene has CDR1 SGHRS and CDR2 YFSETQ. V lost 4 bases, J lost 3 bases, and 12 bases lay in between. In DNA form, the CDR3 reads TGCGCCAGCAGCCTGGGAACAGAAACAGATACGCAGTATTTT. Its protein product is CASSLGTETDTQYF.

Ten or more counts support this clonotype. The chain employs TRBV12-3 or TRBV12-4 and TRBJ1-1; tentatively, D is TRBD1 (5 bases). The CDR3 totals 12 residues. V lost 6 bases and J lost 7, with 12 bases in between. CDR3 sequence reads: CASRQGYSEAFF. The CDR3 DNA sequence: TGTGCCAGCAGGCAGGGATATAGTGAAGCTTTCTTT.

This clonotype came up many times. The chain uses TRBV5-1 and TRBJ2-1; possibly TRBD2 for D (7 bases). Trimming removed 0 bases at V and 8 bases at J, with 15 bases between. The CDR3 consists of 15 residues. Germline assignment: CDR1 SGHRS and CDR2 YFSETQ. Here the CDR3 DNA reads TGCGCCAGCAGCTTGGAAGGGGGGGCCAACTATGAGCAGTTCTTC. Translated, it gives CASSLEGGANYEQFF. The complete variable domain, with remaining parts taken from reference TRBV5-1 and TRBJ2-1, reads KAGVTQTPRYLIKTRGQQVTLSCSPISGHRSVSWYQQTPGQGLQFLFEYFSETQRNKGNFPGRFSGRQFSNSRSEMNVSTLELGDSALYLCASSLEGGANYEQFFGPGTRLTVL.

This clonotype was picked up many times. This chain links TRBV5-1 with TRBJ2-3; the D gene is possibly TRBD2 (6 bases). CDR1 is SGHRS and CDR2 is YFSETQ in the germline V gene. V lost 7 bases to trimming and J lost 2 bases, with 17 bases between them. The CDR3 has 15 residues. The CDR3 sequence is CASAFGTPSTDTQYF. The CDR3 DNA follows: TGCGCCAGCGCTTTTGGGACTCCCTCCACAGATACGCAGTATTTT. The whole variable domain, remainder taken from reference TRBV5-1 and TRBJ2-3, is KAGVTQTPRYLIKTRGQQVTLSCSPISGHRSVSWYQQTPGQGLQFLFEYFSETQRNKGNFPGRFSGRQFSNSRSEMNVSTLELGDSALYLCASAFGTPSTDTQYFGPGTRLTVL.

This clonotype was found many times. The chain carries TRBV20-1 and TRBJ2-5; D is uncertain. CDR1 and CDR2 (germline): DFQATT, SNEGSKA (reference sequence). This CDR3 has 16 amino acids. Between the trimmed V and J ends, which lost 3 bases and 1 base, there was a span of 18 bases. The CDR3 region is CSASKVGQSPQETQYF. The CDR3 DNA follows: TGCAGTGCTAGTAAAGTCGGTCAGAGTCCCCAAGAGACCCAGTACTTC.

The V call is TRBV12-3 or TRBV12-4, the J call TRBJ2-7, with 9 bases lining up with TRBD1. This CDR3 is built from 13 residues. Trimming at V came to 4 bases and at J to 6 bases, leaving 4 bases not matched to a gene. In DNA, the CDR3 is TGTGCCAGCAGTTCGGGACAGGGTGCCGAGCAGTACTTC. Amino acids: CASSSGQGAEQYF.

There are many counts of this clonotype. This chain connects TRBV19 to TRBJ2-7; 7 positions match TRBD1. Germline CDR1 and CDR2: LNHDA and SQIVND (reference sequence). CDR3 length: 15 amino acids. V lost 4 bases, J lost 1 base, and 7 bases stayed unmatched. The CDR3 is CASSSYEGASYEQYF. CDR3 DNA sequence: TGTGCCAGTAGTAGCTATGAGGGGGCTTCCTACGAGCAGTACTTC.

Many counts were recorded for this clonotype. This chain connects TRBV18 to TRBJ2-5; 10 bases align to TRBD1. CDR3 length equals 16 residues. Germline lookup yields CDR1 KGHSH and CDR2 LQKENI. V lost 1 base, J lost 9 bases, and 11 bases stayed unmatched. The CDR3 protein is CASSPRQGAILSPQYF. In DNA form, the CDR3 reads TGTGCCAGCTCACCACGACAGGGGGCTATCCTTTCCCCCCAGTACTTC. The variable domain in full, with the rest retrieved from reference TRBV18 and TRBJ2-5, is NAGVMQNPRHLVRRRGQEARLRCSPMKGHSHVYWYRQLPEEGLKFMVYLQKENIIDESGMPKERFSAEFPKEGPSILRIQQVVRGDSAAYFCASSPRQGAILSPQYFGPGTRLLVL.